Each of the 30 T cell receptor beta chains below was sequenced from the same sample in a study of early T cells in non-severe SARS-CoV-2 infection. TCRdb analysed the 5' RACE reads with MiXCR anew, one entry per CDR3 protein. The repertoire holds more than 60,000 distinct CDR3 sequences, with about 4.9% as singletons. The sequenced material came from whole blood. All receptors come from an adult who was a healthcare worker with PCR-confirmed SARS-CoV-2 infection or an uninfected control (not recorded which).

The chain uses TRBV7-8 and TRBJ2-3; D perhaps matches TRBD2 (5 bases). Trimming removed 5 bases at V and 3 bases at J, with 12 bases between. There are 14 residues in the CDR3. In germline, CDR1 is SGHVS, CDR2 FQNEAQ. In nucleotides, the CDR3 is TGTGCCAGCAGCCCTGACACGGGGACAGATACGCAGTATTTT. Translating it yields CASSPDTGTDTQYF.

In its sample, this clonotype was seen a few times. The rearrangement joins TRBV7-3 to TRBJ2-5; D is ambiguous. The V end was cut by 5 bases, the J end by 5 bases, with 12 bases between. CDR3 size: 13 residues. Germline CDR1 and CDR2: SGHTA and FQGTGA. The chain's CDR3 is CASSPTGDETQYF. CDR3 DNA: TGTGCCAGCAGCCCGACTGGCGACGAGACCCAGTACTTC.

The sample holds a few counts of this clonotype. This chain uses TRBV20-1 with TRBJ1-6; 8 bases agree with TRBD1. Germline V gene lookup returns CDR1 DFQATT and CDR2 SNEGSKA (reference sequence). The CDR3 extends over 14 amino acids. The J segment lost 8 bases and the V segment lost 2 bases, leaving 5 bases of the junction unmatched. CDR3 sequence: CSARPGGEDSPLHF. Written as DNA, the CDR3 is TGCAGTGCTAGACCAGGGGGCGAGGATTCACCCCTCCACTTT.

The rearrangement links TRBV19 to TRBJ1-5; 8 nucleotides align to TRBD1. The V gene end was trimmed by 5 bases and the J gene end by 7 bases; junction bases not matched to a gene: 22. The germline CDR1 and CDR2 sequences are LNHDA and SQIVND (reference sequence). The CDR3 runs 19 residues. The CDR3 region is CASSLLPGQGGKGTQPQHF. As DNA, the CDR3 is TGTGCCAGTAGTTTACTTCCCGGACAGGGAGGAAAAGGAACGCAGCCCCAGCATTTT.

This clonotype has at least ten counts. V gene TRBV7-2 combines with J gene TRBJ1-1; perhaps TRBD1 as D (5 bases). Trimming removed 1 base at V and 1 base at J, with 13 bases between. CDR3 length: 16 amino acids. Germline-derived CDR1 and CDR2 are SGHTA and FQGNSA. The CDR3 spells CASSLVGALGNTEAFF. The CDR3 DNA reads TGTGCCAGCAGCTTAGTAGGGGCCTTAGGGAACACTGAAGCTTTCTTT.

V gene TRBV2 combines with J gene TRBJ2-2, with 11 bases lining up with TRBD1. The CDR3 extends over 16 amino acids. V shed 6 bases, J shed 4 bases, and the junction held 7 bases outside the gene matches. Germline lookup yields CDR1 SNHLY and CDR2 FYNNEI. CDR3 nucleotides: TGTGCCAGCAGCGCGAGGACAGGGGGCATCACCGGGGAGCTGTTTTTT. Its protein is CASSARTGGITGELFF.

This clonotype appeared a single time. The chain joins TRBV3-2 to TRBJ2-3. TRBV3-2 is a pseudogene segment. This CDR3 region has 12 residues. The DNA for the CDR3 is TGTGCCAGCAGCCAATTTTCAGATACGCAGTATTTT. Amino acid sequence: CASSQFSDTQYF.

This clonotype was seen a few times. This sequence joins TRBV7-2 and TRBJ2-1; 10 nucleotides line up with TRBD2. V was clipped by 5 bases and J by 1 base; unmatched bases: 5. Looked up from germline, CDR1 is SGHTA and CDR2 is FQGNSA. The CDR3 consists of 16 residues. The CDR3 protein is CASSRRLAGSYNEQFF. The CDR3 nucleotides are TGTGCCAGCAGCCGTCGACTAGCGGGTTCCTACAATGAGCAGTTCTTC.

The DNA of the CDR3 is TGTGCCAGCAGCCAAGTGACGGCCTCGAGGTTAGAAGCTTTCTTT. Amino acids: CASSQVTASRLEAFF. The gene calls are TRBV14 and TRBJ1-1; unclear D gene. The CDR3 is made up of 15 amino acids. The V and J ends lost 1 base and 8 bases respectively, with 17 bases between them. Germline V gene data show CDR1 as SGHDN and CDR2 as FVKESK.

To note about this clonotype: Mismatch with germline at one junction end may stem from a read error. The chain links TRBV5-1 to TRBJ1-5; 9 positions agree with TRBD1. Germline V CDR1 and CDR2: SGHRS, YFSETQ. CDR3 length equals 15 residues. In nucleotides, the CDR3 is TGCGCCGGCAGCCTTTCCGGGACAGGGAATCAGCCCCAGCATTTT. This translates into CAGSLSGTGNQPQHF.

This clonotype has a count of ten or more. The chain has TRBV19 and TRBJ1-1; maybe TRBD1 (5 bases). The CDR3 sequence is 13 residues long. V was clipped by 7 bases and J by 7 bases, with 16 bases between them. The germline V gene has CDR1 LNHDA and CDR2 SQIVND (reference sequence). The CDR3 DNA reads TGTGCCAGTACCACAAGGGGTGGTTATGAAGCTTTCTTT. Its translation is CASTTRGGYEAFF. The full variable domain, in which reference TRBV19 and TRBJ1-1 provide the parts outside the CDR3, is DGGITQSPKYLFRKEGQNVTLSCEQNLNHDAMYWYRQDPGQGLRLIYYSQIVNDFQKGDIAEGYSVSREKKESFPLTVTSAQKNPTAFYLCASTTRGGYEAFFGQGTRLTVV.

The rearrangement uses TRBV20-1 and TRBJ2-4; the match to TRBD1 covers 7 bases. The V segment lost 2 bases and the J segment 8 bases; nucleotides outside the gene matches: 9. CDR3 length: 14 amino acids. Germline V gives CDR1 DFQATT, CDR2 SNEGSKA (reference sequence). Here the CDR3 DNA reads TGCAGTGCTAGACCGAACGACAGGGAAGACATTCAGTACTTC. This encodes CSARPNDREDIQYF.

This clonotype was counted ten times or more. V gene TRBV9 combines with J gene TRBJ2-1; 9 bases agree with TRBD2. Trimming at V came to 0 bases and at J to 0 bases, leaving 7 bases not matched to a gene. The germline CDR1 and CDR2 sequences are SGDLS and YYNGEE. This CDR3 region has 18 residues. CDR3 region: CASSVVSHSGSSYNEQFF. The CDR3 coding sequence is TGTGCCAGCAGCGTAGTCTCCCATAGCGGGAGCTCCTACAATGAGCAGTTCTTC.

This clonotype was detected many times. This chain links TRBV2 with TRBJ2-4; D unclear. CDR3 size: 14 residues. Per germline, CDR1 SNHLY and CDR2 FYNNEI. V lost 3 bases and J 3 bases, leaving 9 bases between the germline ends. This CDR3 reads CASSDSQYKNIQYF. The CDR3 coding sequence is TGTGCCAGCAGTGATTCACAGTACAAAAACATTCAGTACTTC. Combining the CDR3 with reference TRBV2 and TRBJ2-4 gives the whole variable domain EPEVTQTPSHQVTQMGQEVILRCVPISNHLYFYWYRQILGQKVEFLVSFYNNEISEKSEIFDDQFSVERPDGSNFTLKIRSTKLEDSAMYFCASSDSQYKNIQYFGAGTRLSVL.

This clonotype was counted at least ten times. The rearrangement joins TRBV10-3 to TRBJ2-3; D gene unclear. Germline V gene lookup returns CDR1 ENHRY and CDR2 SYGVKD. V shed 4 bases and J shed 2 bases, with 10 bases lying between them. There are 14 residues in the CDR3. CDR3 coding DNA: TGTGCCATCAGTGCGTCGAGAAACACAGATACGCAGTATTTT. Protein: CAISASRNTDTQYF.

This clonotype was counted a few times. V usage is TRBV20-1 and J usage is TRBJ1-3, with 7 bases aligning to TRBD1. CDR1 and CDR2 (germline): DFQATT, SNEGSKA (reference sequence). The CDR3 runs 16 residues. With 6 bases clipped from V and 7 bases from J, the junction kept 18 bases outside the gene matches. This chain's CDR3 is CSALGMKGGLGNTIYF. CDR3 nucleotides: TGCAGTGCCCTAGGCATGAAAGGGGGCCTCGGGAACACCATATATTTT.

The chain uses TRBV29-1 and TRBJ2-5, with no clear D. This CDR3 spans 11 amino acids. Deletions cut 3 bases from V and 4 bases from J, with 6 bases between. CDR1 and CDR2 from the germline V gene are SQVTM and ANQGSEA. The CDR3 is CSVDPAETQYF. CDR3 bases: TGCAGCGTTGACCCAGCAGAGACCCAGTACTTC.

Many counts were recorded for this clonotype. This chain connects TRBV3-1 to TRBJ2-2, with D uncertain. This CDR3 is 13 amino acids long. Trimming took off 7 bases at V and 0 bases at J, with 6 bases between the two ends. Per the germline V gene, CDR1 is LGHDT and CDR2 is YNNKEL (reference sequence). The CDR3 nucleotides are TGTGCCAGCACCTCAGCGAACACCGGGGAGCTGTTTTTT. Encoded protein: CASTSANTGELFF. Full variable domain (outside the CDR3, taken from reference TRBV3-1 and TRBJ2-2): DTAVSQTPKYLVTQMGNDKSIKCEQNLGHDTMYWYKQDSKKFLKIMFSYNNKELIINETVPNRFSPKSPDKAHLNLHINSLELGDSAVYFCASTSANTGELFFGEGSRLTVL.

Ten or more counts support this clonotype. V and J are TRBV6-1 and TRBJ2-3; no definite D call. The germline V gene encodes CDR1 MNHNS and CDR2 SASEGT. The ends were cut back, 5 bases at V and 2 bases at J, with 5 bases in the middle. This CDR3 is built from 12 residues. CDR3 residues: CASSRDTDTQYF. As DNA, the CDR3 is TGTGCCAGCAGTAGAGACACAGATACGCAGTATTTT.

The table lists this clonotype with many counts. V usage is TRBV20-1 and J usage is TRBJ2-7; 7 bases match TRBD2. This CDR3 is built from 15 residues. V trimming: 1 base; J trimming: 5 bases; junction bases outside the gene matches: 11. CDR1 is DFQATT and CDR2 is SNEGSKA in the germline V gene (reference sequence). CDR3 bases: TGCAGTGCTAGAGGGACCCGCGGGAGTCAAAACGAGCAGTACTTC. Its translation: CSARGTRGSQNEQYF.

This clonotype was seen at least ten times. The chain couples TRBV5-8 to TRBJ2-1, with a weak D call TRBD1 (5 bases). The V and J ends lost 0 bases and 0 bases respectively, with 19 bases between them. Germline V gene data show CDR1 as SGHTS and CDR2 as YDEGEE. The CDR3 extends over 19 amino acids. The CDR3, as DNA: TGTGCCAGCAGCTTGGGAGTAATGTGGGGCGACCCCTCCTACAATGAGCAGTTCTTC. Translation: CASSLGVMWGDPSYNEQFF.

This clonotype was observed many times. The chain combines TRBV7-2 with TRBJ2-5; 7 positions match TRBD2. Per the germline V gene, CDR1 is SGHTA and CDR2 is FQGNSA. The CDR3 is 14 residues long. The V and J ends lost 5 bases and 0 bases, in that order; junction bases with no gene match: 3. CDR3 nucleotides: TGTGCCAGCAGCCGTACTAGCGACCAAGAGACCCAGTACTTC. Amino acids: CASSRTSDQETQYF.

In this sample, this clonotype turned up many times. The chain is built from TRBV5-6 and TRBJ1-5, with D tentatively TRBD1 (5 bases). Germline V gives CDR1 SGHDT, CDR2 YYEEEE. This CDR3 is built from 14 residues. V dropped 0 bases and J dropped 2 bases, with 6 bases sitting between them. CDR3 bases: TGTGCCAGCAGCTTGGGAGGGGGCAATCAGCCCCAGCATTTT. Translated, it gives CASSLGGGNQPQHF. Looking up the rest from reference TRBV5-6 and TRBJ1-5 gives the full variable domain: DAGVTQSPTHLIKTRGQQVTLRCSPKSGHDTVSWYQQALGQGPQFIFQYYEEEERQRGNFPDRFSGHQFPNYSSELNVNALLLGDSALYLCASSLGGGNQPQHFGDGTRLSIL.

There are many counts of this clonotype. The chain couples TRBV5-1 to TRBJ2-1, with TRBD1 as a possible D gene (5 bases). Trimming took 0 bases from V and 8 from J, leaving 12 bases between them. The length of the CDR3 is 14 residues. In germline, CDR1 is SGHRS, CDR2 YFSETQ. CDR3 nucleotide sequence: TGCGCCAGCAGCTTGGTATTGCAGGGCGATGAGCAGTTCTTC. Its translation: CASSLVLQGDEQFF. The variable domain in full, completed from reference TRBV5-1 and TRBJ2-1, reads KAGVTQTPRYLIKTRGQQVTLSCSPISGHRSVSWYQQTPGQGLQFLFEYFSETQRNKGNFPGRFSGRQFSNSRSEMNVSTLELGDSALYLCASSLVLQGDEQFFGPGTRLTVL.

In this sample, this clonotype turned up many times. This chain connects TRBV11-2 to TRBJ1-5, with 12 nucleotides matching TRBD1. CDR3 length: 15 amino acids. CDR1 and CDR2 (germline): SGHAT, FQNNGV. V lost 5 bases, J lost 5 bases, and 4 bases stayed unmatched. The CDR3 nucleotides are TGTGCCAGCAGCCTAGGGACAGGGGGCTATCAGCCCCAGCATTTT. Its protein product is CASSLGTGGYQPQHF.

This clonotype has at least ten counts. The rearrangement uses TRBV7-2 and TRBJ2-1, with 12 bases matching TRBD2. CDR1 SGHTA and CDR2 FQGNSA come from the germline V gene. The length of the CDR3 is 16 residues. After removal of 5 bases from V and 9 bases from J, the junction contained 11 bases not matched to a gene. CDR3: CASSHQLAGGHREQFF. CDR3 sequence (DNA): TGTGCCAGCAGCCATCAACTAGCGGGAGGACATCGTGAGCAGTTCTTC.

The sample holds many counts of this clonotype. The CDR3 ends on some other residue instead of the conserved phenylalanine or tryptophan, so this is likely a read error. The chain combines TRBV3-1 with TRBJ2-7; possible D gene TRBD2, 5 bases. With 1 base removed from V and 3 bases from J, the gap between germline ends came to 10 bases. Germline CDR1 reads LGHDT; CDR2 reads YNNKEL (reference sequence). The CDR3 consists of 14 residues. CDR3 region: CASSQVPGNYEQYL. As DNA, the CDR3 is TGTGCCAGCAGCCAAGTACCGGGAAACTACGAGCAGTACCTC.

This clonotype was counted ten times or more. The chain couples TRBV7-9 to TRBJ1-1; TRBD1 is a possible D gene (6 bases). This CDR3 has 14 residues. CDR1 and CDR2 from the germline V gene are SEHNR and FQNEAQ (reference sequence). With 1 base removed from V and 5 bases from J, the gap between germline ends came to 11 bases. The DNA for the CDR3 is TGTGCCAGCAGCTTAGATCAGGGGACGACTGAAGCTTTCTTT. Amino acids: CASSLDQGTTEAFF. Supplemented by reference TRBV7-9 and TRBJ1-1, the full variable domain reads DTGVSQNPRHKITKRGQNVTFRCDPISEHNRLYWYRQTLGQGPEFLTYFQNEAQLEKSRLLSDRFSAERPKGSFSTLEIQRTEQGDSAMYLCASSLDQGTTEAFFGQGTRLTVV.

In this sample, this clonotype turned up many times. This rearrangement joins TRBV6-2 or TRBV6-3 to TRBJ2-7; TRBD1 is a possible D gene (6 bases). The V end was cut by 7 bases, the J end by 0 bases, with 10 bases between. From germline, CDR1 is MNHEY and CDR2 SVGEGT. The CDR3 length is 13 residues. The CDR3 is CASTRGISYEQYF. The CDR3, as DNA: TGTGCCAGCACCAGGGGTATCTCCTACGAGCAGTACTTC.

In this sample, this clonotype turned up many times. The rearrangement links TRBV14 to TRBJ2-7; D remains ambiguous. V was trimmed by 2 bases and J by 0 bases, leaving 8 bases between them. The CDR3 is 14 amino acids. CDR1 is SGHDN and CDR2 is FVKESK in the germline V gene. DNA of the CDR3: TGTGCCAGCAGCCAACTTTCTAGCTCCTACGAGCAGTACTTC. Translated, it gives CASSQLSSSYEQYF.